The 5 T cell receptor beta chains given below trace back to one sample, sequenced in a study of blood T cell repertoires in COVID-19. Some clones are missing from TCRdb's copy, which holds only in-frame ones; the method was immunoSEQ multiplex PCR. The data hold roughly 110,000 clones, with 82% observed a single time. The sequenced sample consisted of peripheral blood. The source is a man between 65 and 80 years old with acute or convalescent COVID-19.

The chain's CDR3 is CASSLSQGGHPEAFF. The CDR3, as DNA: TGTGCCAGCAGCCTGTCACAGGGGGGGCATCCTGAAGCTTTCTTT. This sequence joins TRBV3-1 (or the pseudogene TRBV3-2) and TRBJ1-1; 8 positions agree with TRBD1. The CDR3 is made up of 15 amino acids. The V segment lost 4 bases and the J segment 6 bases; nucleotides outside the gene matches: 10. In germline, CDR1 is LGHDT, CDR2 YNNKEL (reference sequence).

A single count supports this clone. The chain is built from TRBV5-1 and TRBJ1-5; a weak D match, TRBD1 (6 bases). The CDR3 sequence is 15 residues long. V was pared by 4 bases and J by 1 base, with 12 bases between. Germline assignment: CDR1 SGHRS and CDR2 YFSETQ. CDR3 amino acids: CASSPGVASNQPQHF. In DNA form, the CDR3 reads TGCGCCAGCAGCCCAGGGGTGGCGAGCAATCAGCCCCAGCATTTT.

CDR3 nucleotides: TGTGCCAGCAGTCGGATGGACAGCAACTATGGCTACACCTTC. Encoded protein: CASSRMDSNYGYTF. J is TRBJ1-2 and V is TRBV6-5; D is perhaps TRBD1 (6 bases). V lost 5 bases, J lost 2 bases, and 12 bases lay in between. The CDR3 extends over 14 amino acids. Germline CDR1 and CDR2: MNHEY and SVGAGI.

The J gene is TRBJ1-2, the V gene TRBV11-3; D perhaps matches TRBD1 (5 bases). Germline values: CDR1 SGHNT, CDR2 YENEEA. The CDR3 length is 16 residues. The germline V and J ends were trimmed by 2 bases and 0 bases, with 13 bases remaining between them. The CDR3 spells CASSLLSTDTNYGYTF. The CDR3 DNA reads TGTGCCAGCAGCTTATTATCGACAGACACTAACTATGGCTACACCTTC.

The rearrangement links TRBV29-1 to TRBJ2-1; TRBD2 might be the D (5 bases). The CDR3 length is 14 residues. Germline CDR1 reads SQVTM; CDR2 reads ANQGSEA. V dropped 5 bases and J dropped 10 bases, with 21 bases sitting between them. CDR3 amino acids: CSVPLASSLYEQFF. The CDR3 region has the DNA TGCAGCGTTCCCCTGGCTAGCTCCCTCTACGAGCAGTTCTTC.